These 25 T cell receptor beta chains share one sample of origin, sequenced in a study of yellow fever vaccine responses in identical twins. One entry per CDR3 protein results from TCRdb running MiXCR on the RT-PCR reads. The table records about 2,100 distinct CDR3 sequences, roughly four fifths of them present only once. The source was T cells from blood (PBMCs), unsorted or a sorted subset (not recorded which), collected before or after yellow fever vaccination (not recorded which). Receptors were obtained from a woman in her late teens or twenties who received the yellow fever vaccine.

This chain uses TRBV12-3 or TRBV12-4 with TRBJ2-7; 7 bases align to TRBD2. Unmatched junction bases numbered 3, after V lost 6 bases and J lost 1 base. This CDR3 is 13 amino acids long. DNA for the CDR3: TGTGCCAGCAGCGGGGGGTTTTCCTACGAGCAGTACTTC. The encoded protein is CASSGGFSYEQYF.

In DNA form, the CDR3 reads TGCAGCGTTGGGCCAGGAATTGTGTATGAGCAGTTCTTC. Translation: CSVGPGIVYEQFF. The rearrangement joins TRBV29-1 to TRBJ2-1; no clear D gene. The germline V gene encodes CDR1 SQVTM and CDR2 ANQGSEA. V lost 4 bases and J 8 bases, leaving 15 bases between the germline ends. This CDR3 has 13 amino acids.

This chain uses TRBV2 with TRBJ2-1, with TRBD1 as a possible D gene (5 bases). Germline CDR1 SNHLY, CDR2 FYNNEI. V gave up 0 bases and J gave up 2 bases, with 8 bases separating them. The length of the CDR3 is 15 residues. The CDR3 region has the DNA TGTGCCAGCAGTGAAGCCAGGGTTACCTACAATGAGCAGTTCTTC. This gives the protein CASSEARVTYNEQFF.

The chain links TRBV7-3 to TRBJ2-1; TRBD2 matches at 9 bases. The ends lost 5 bases at V and 6 bases at J; junction bases unmatched: 8. The germline V gene encodes CDR1 SGHTA and CDR2 FQGTGA. This CDR3 has 15 residues. The CDR3 nucleotides are TGTGCCAGCAGCCCCGGGACTAGCCCCACCAATGAGCAGTTCTTC. Translation: CASSPGTSPTNEQFF.

V is TRBV29-1 and J is TRBJ2-3; TRBD1 matches at 7 bases. Germline V lookup: CDR1 SQVTM, CDR2 ANQGSEA. V dropped 6 bases and J dropped 0; count of bases not matched to a gene: 9. This CDR3 contains 15 residues. The CDR3 DNA sequence: TGCAGCGTCGCCGACAGGGTGTGGAGCACAGATACGCAGTATTTT. Residues: CSVADRVWSTDTQYF.

This clonotype was seen a handful of times. This chain links TRBV7-3 with TRBJ1-2, with D maybe TRBD1 (6 bases). V was shortened by 8 bases and J by 4 bases, with 14 bases between the two germline ends. This CDR3 comprises 13 residues. The germline V gene has CDR1 SGHTA and CDR2 FQGTGA. The CDR3 spells CASGQLTGYGYTF. The CDR3 DNA reads as TGTGCCAGCGGACAGCTCACTGGCTATGGCTACACCTTC.

The chain combines TRBV5-5 with TRBJ1-2, with 8 bases identical to TRBD1. J was trimmed by 3 bases and V by 5 bases; bases with no gene match: 6. Germline CDR1 is SGHKS and CDR2 is YYEKEE (reference sequence). The CDR3 sequence is 14 residues long. This CDR3 is CASRTDRGDYGYTF. The CDR3 DNA sequence: TGTGCCAGCAGAACCGACAGGGGTGACTATGGCTACACCTTC.

The chain couples TRBV10-3 to TRBJ2-1; no definite D call. Germline V gene data show CDR1 as ENHRY and CDR2 as SYGVKD. This CDR3 spans 15 amino acids. Trimming took off 4 bases at V and 2 bases at J, with 12 bases between the two ends. The CDR3 DNA is TGTGCCATCAGTGGTGAAGTTAAAACCTACAATGAGCAGTTCTTC. Translated, it gives CAISGEVKTYNEQFF.

The chain is built from TRBV11-3 and TRBJ2-1; no clear D. The CDR3 has 17 amino acids. CDR1 is SGHNT and CDR2 is YENEEA in the germline V gene. V lost 8 bases to trimming and J lost 8 bases, with 28 bases between them. Written as DNA, the CDR3 is TGTGCCAGCTCTAACCCGCCGTCGATTTATGGGGTGGATGAGCAGTTCTTC. Protein: CASSNPPSIYGVDEQFF.

This clonotype came up once. The chain has TRBV15 and TRBJ1-3; a weak D match, TRBD1 (5 bases). There are 15 residues in the CDR3. CDR1 is LNHNV, CDR2 YYDKDF, per germline (reference sequence). V lost 0 bases to trimming and J lost 2 bases, with 8 bases between them. The CDR3 DNA reads TGTGCCACCAGCAGAGACAGGGAACCTGGAAACACCATATATTTT. Translation: CATSRDREPGNTIYF.

This clonotype has a handful of counts. This sequence joins TRBV4-1 and TRBJ1-2; TRBD1 aligns across 9 bases. The germline CDR1 and CDR2 sequences are MGHRA and YSYEKL. Losses at the gene ends were 0 bases for V and 6 bases for J; bases not matched to a gene: 5. The CDR3 consists of 15 residues. CDR3 sequence: CASSQDWRDRDGYTF. The CDR3 coding sequence is TGCGCCAGCAGCCAAGACTGGCGGGACAGGGATGGCTACACCTTC.

This clonotype was observed a few times. The genes are TRBV21-1 and TRBJ1-2. TRBV21-1 is flagged as a pseudogene. The length of the CDR3 is 13 residues. The CDR3 nucleotides are TGTGCCAGCAGCAAGGAGGGCAACTATGGCTACACCTTC. Its protein is CASSKEGNYGYTF.

V gene TRBV2 combines with J gene TRBJ2-7; no clear D gene. V was cut by 1 base and J by 3 bases, with 7 bases left in between. The germline CDR1 and CDR2 sequences are SNHLY and FYNNEI. The CDR3 loop spans 13 amino acids. The CDR3 spells CASSEVPDYEQYV. CDR3 sequence (DNA): TGTGCCAGCAGTGAAGTCCCCGACTACGAGCAGTACGTC.

The rearrangement uses TRBV11-1 and TRBJ2-3; possibly TRBD2 for D (5 bases). The V end lost 2 bases, the J end lost 3 bases, and 9 bases lay between the germline ends. Germline lookup yields CDR1 SGHAT and CDR2 FQDESV (reference sequence). The CDR3 spans 14 residues. CDR3 sequence reads: CASSLLRGTDTQYF. Here the CDR3 DNA reads TGTGCCAGCAGCTTATTACGGGGAACAGATACGCAGTATTTT.

The chain couples TRBV20-1 to TRBJ2-1; D remains unclear. This CDR3 spans 12 amino acids. Germline CDR1 reads DFQATT; CDR2 reads SNEGSKA (reference sequence). V was pared by 4 bases and J by 0 bases, with 4 bases between. The CDR3 sequence is CSATSSYNEQFF. The CDR3 DNA follows: TGCAGTGCTACAAGCTCCTACAATGAGCAGTTCTTC.

A single count supports this clonotype. At one boundary the junction diverges from the germline segment, which might be a read error. The rearrangement uses TRBV27 and TRBJ2-2; 8 nucleotides align to TRBD2. Per the germline V gene, CDR1 is MNHEY and CDR2 is SMNVEV (reference sequence). The CDR3 is 16 amino acids. In DNA form, the CDR3 reads TGCACCAGCACACAGGCAGCGGGGGCGAACACCGGGGAGCTGTTTTTT. It is translated as CTSTQAAGANTGELFF.

V is TRBV29-1 and J is TRBJ2-7; 7 nucleotides line up with TRBD1. V lost 6 bases to trimming and J lost 2 bases; unmatched junction nucleotides: 1. Germline loops: CDR1 SQVTM, CDR2 ANQGSEA. The CDR3 totals 11 residues. The CDR3 spells CSVGTAYEQYF. The DNA for the CDR3 is TGCAGCGTCGGGACAGCCTACGAGCAGTACTTC.

Only one count was recorded for this clonotype. The rearrangement joins TRBV12-3 or TRBV12-4 to TRBJ2-5; D uncertain. The CDR3 is made up of 13 amino acids. The V end lost 3 bases, the J end lost 5 bases, and 10 bases lay between the germline ends. The CDR3, as DNA: TGTGCCAGCAGTTTGGAAGGATTCGAGACCCAGTACTTC. It yields the protein CASSLEGFETQYF.

The CDR3 loop is CASSPRTVNQPQHF. The CDR3, as DNA: TGTGCCAGCAGTCCAAGGACAGTTAATCAGCCCCAGCATTTT. The gene calls are TRBV28 and TRBJ1-5, with D possibly being TRBD1 (6 bases). This CDR3 contains 14 residues. In germline, CDR1 is MDHEN, CDR2 SYDVKM. V lost 5 bases, J lost 4 bases, and 12 bases lay in between.

This rearrangement joins TRBV11-1 to TRBJ1-2; D remains unclear. Germline V lookup: CDR1 SGHAT, CDR2 FQDESV (reference sequence). This CDR3 is built from 16 residues. V gave up 5 bases and J gave up 5 bases, with 21 bases separating them. CDR3 in amino acids: CASSPKVWGTEYGYTF. The DNA for the CDR3 is TGTGCCAGCAGCCCCAAGGTGTGGGGAACCGAGTATGGCTACACCTTC.

This chain joins TRBV13 and TRBJ1-1, with D unresolved. This CDR3 spans 16 amino acids. V dropped 0 bases and J dropped 1 base, with 12 bases sitting between them. Germline CDR1 reads PRHDT; CDR2 reads FYEKMQ (reference sequence). The CDR3 sequence is CASSLGPTARNTEAFF. The CDR3 coding sequence is TGTGCCAGCAGCTTAGGCCCCACTGCTAGGAACACTGAAGCTTTCTTT.

The chain uses TRBV2 and TRBJ2-1; 8 positions match TRBD2. Germline V gene data show CDR1 as SNHLY and CDR2 as FYNNEI. J lost 4 bases, V lost 3 bases, and 5 bases had no gene match. This CDR3 spans 15 amino acids. CDR3 loop: CASSDVGGAYNEQFF. CDR3 nucleotide sequence: TGTGCCAGCAGTGACGTCGGGGGGGCTTACAATGAGCAGTTCTTC.

The chain links TRBV29-1 to TRBJ2-7; perhaps TRBD2 as D (5 bases). In germline, CDR1 is SQVTM, CDR2 ANQGSEA. The CDR3 length is 13 residues. V lost 3 bases, J lost 6 bases, and 15 bases lay in between. CDR3 DNA sequence: TGCAGCGTTGAGGCAGACTATACATCCGAGCAGTACTTC. Its translation: CSVEADYTSEQYF.

The chain is built from TRBV19 and TRBJ2-5, with unresolved D. CDR1 LNHDA and CDR2 SQIVND come from the germline V gene (reference sequence). The CDR3 consists of 11 residues. The V gene lost 3 bases and the J gene lost 2 bases, with 1 base spanning the gap. The CDR3 protein is CASSMQETQYF. CDR3 sequence (DNA): TGTGCCAGTAGTATGCAAGAGACCCAGTACTTC.

The V and J genes are TRBV2 and TRBJ1-5; D uncertain. Germline values: CDR1 SNHLY, CDR2 FYNNEI. CDR3 size: 15 residues. Deletions cut 0 bases from V and 4 bases from J, with 10 bases between. The CDR3, as DNA: TGTGCCAGCAGTGAAGCTATACAGACAAATCAGCCCCAGCATTTT. It translates to CASSEAIQTNQPQHF. Full variable domain (remainder filled in from reference TRBV2 and TRBJ1-5): EPEVTQTPSHQVTQMGQEVILRCVPISNHLYFYWYRQILGQKVEFLVSFYNNEISEKSEIFDDQFSVERPDGSNFTLKIRSTKLEDSAMYFCASSEAIQTNQPQHFGDGTRLSIL.